This T cell receptor beta chain appears in the sequencing data of a study of blood T cells in healthy people across ages. Study at large: Through template switching, about one barcoded beta molecule was captured per two T cells, as measured in model experiments.

Alongside a J-beta primer mix, a sample-barcoded 5' primer served in a second PCR lasting about 7 to 11 cycles. TCRdb itself ran the 5' RACE reads through MiXCR, one entry per CDR3 protein. The table has about 1.4 million distinct CDR3 sequences, 59% seen once. Germline CDR1 reads LGHDT; CDR2 reads YNNKEL (reference sequence). The V end was cut by 1 base, the J end by 5 bases, with 8 bases between. The CDR3 is 14 residues long. This clonotype originated in a man younger than 35 in good health. Material: blood. The chain has TRBV3-1 and TRBJ1-4; unclear D gene. CDR3 residues: CASSQGRRNEKLFF. DNA for the CDR3: TGTGCCAGCAGCCAAGGGCGGAGGAATGAAAAACTGTTTTTT.